The clone carrying this T cell receptor (beta chain) was observed a handful of times. Its antigen is still unknown. The V end lost 6 bases, the J end lost 1 base, and 8 bases lay between the germline ends. Germline V lookup: CDR1 KGHDR, CDR2 SFDVKD. This CDR3 is 13 amino acids long. The sample originates from a study of vaccination and CD4 T cells after COVID-19. General study points: The study found median SARS-CoV-2-reactive clonotypes rising from about 22 to 38, not significantly.

Treatment of the sample: approximately 9-day PBMC culture with coronavirus spike peptide pools or control peptides (ViraFEST assay). Once obtained from cultured CD4+ T cells, the DNA was sequenced using the Oncomine TCR Beta short-read assay. It was cultured CD4+ T cells from which genomic DNA was extracted. One entry per CDR3 protein, called by TCRdb with MiXCR from the PCR reads. The sample has 10,000 to 15,000 distinct CDR3 sequences, around 56% seen once. This TCR was recovered from a human donor who had recovered from COVID-19. The sequenced sample was CD4+ T cells from blood, cultured in vitro. The J gene is TRBJ1-2, the V gene TRBV24-1; D not resolved. CDR3 coding DNA: TGTGCCACCAGTCCTGCACTTAACTATGGCTACACCTTC. Its translation: CATSPALNYGYTF.